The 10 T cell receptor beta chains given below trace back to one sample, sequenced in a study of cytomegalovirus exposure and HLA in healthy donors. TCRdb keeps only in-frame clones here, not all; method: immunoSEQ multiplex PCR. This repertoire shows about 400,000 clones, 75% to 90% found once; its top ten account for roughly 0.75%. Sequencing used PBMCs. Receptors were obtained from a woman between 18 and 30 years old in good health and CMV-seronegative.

The CDR3 coding sequence is TGTGCCAGCAGTGTTGGACCTAGCGGGCCTTACAATGAGCAGTTCTTC. Protein: CASSVGPSGPYNEQFF. The chain recombines TRBV2 with TRBJ2-1, with TRBD2 identical over 8 bases. Unmatched junction bases numbered 9, after V lost 4 bases and J lost 4 bases. CDR3 length equals 16 residues. The germline gives CDR1 SNHLY, CDR2 FYNNEI.

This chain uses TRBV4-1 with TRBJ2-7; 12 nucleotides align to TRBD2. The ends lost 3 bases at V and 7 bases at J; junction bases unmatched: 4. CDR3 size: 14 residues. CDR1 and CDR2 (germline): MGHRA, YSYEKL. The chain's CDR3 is CASSQASGRGEQYF. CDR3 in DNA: TGCGCCAGCAGCCAGGCTAGCGGGAGGGGGGAGCAGTACTTC.

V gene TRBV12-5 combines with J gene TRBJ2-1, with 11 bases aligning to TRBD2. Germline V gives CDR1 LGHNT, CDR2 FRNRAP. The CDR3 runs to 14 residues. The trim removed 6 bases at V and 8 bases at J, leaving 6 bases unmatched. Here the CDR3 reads CASGPSGGLDEQFF. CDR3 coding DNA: TGTGCTAGTGGACCTAGCGGGGGGCTTGATGAGCAGTTCTTC. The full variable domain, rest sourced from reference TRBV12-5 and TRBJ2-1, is DARVTQTPRHKVTEMGQEVTMRCQPILGHNTVFWYRQTMMQGLELLAYFRNRAPLDDSGMPKDRFSAEMPDATLATLKIQPSEPRDSAVYFCASGPSGGLDEQFFGPGTRLTVL.

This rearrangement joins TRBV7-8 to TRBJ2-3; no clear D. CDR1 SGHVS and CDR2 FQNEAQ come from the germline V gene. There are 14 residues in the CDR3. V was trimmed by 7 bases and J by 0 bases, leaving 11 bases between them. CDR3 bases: TGTGCCAGCATGAGAGACTTGAGCACAGATACGCAGTATTTT. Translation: CASMRDLSTDTQYF.

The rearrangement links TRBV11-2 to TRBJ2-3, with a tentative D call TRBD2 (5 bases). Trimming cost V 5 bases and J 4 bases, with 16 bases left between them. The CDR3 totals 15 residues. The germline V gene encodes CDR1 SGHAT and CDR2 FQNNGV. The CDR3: CASSRKGLSPDTQYF. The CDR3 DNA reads TGTGCCAGCAGCCGAAAAGGACTGTCCCCAGATACGCAGTATTTT.

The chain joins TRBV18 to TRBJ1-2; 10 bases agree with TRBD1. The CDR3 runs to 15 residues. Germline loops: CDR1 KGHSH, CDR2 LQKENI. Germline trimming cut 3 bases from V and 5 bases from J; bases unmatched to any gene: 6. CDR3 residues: CASSPGQGERYGYTF. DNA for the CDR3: TGTGCCAGCTCACCCGGACAGGGGGAGAGGTATGGCTACACCTTC.

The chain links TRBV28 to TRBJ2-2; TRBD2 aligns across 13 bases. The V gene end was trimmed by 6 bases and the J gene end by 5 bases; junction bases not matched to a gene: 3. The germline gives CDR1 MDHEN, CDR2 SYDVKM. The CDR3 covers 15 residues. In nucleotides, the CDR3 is TGTGCCAGCAGCCTGGGACTAGCGGGGACCGGGGAGCTGTTTTTT. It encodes CASSLGLAGTGELFF.

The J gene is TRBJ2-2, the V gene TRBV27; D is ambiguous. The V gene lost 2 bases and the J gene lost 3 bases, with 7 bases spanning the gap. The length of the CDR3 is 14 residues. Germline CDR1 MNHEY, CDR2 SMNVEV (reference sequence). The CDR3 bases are TGTGCCAGCAGTTTACTCGGTCACACCGGGGAGCTGTTTTTT. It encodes CASSLLGHTGELFF.

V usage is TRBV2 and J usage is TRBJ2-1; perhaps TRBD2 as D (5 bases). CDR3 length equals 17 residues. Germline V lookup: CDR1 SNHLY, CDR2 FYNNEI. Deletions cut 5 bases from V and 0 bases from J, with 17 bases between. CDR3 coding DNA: TGTGCCAGCAGTCTCGGAGGCTTGGCGCGCTCCTACAATGAGCAGTTCTTC. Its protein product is CASSLGGLARSYNEQFF.

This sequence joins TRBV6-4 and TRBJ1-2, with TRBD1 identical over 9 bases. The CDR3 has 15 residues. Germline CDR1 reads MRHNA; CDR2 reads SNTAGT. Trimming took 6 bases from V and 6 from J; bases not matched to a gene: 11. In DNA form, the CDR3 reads TGTGCCAGCAGCGCGGACAGGGGAGGTTGGAATGGCTACACCTTC. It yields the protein CASSADRGGWNGYTF.